Listed here are 5 T cell receptor beta chains from one sample, sequenced in a study of T cells of healthy individuals. TCRdb re-analysed the 5' RACE reads in MiXCR, keeping a single row per CDR3 protein. The sample lists tens of thousands of distinct CDR3 sequences, about 16% occurring once. The receptors come from a human donor in good health.

This clonotype came up many times. The V call is TRBV12-5, the J call TRBJ1-3; possible D gene TRBD1, 6 bases. The V gene's germline CDR1 is LGHNT and CDR2 FRNRAP. Deletions cut 6 bases from V and 2 bases from J, with 11 bases between. This CDR3 spans 14 amino acids. The CDR3, as DNA: TGTGCTAGTGGGACAGGTCTAGCTGGAAACACCATATATTTT. This gives the protein CASGTGLAGNTIYF.

This clonotype was found many times. The V and J genes are TRBV30 and TRBJ1-5; tentatively, D is TRBD1 (5 bases). CDR1 and CDR2 (germline): GTSNPN, SVGIG (reference sequence). The CDR3 runs 13 residues. V gave up 3 bases and J gave up 0 bases, with 6 bases separating them. For the CDR3, the DNA is TGTGCCTGGAGCGGGACTAGCAATCAGCCCCAGCATTTT. Protein sequence: CAWSGTSNQPQHF.

In this sample, this clonotype turned up once. The chain employs TRBV11-1 and TRBJ2-1; 9 positions match TRBD2. Trimming took 3 bases from V and 5 from J; bases not matched to a gene: 8. Per germline, CDR1 SGHAT and CDR2 FQDESV (reference sequence). This CDR3 is built from 16 residues. CDR3 loop: CASSFGLAGLNNEQFF. The CDR3 coding sequence is TGTGCCAGCAGCTTTGGCCTAGCGGGGCTTAACAATGAGCAGTTCTTC.

This clonotype was counted a few times. V gene TRBV12-3 or TRBV12-4 combines with J gene TRBJ2-3, with D perhaps given as TRBD1 or TRBD2 (6 bases each). The CDR3 loop spans 14 amino acids. The V gene lost 5 bases and the J gene lost 4 bases, with 13 bases spanning the gap. In DNA, the CDR3 is TGTGCCAGCAGTGCCCTAGGGGGGCCAGATACGCAGTATTTT. Its translation: CASSALGGPDTQYF.

This chain connects TRBV28 to TRBJ2-4; TRBD2 is a possible D gene (5 bases). V was shortened by 3 bases and J by 0 bases, with 18 bases between the two germline ends. Germline V gene data show CDR1 as MDHEN and CDR2 as SYDVKM. The CDR3 sequence is 18 residues long. CDR3 in amino acids: CASSLPGWENLAKNIQYF. The CDR3 bases are TGTGCCAGCAGTTTGCCCGGGTGGGAGAATCTAGCCAAAAACATTCAGTACTTC.